This TCR beta chain was obtained from a study of shared clonotypes between healthy human individuals. Produced via immunoSEQ multiplex PCR; TCRdb's table is partial and in-frame only. The data contain about 2 million clones, around 95% of them seen just once; the ten biggest clones take up 0.1% to 0.15%. Every one of the donors was a Caucasian adult that lived in Nashville, Tennessee. Naive CD45RA+ and memory CD45RA-negative subsets were split from CD4+ cells. The sequence derives from a man aged 18 to 35 in good health. Source material: naive CD4+ T cells sorted from blood. Subset reported: CD45RA+ positively selected.

In DNA form, the CDR3 reads TGTGCCTGGAGTCCCGCGGGACTCCTTAGGAACACCATATATTTT. Translated, it gives CAWSPAGLLRNTIYF. The chain carries TRBV30 and TRBJ1-3; possible D gene TRBD1, 5 bases. V dropped 2 bases and J dropped 7 bases, with 18 bases sitting between them. This CDR3 is 15 amino acids long. Looked up from germline, CDR1 is GTSNPN and CDR2 is SVGIG (reference sequence). Full variable domain (rest looked up from reference TRBV30 and TRBJ1-3): SQTIHQWPATLVQPVGSPLSLECTVEGTSNPNLYWYRQAAGRGLQLLFYSVGIGQISSEVPQNLSASRPQDRQFILSSKKLLLSDSGFYLCAWSPAGLLRNTIYFGEGSWLTVV.